This passage covers 29 T cell receptor beta chains from one sample sequenced in a study of T cell responses to AZD1222 COVID-19 vaccine. Only in-frame clones appear in the TCRdb table, and some are missing; sequencing was by immunoSEQ multiplex PCR. This table holds 85,000 to 100,000 clones, 85% to 90% found once. The specimen comprised peripheral blood, sampled 28 days after the second AZD1222 dose. These TCRs come from an adult who received the AZD1222 COVID-19 vaccine.

The rearrangement uses TRBV9 and TRBJ2-3; D gene ambiguous. The germline CDR1 and CDR2 sequences are SGDLS and YYNGEE. The CDR3 runs to 13 residues. V gave up 0 bases and J gave up 3 bases, with 5 bases separating them. As DNA, the CDR3 is TGTGCCAGCAGCGTAGGTGGGACAGATACGCAGTATTTT. As protein: CASSVGGTDTQYF.

The chain combines TRBV5-1 with TRBJ2-7; D is unresolved. This CDR3 spans 13 amino acids. Trimming pared 1 base from V and 2 bases from J, leaving 7 bases between. The germline CDR1 and CDR2 sequences are SGHRS and YFSETQ. The CDR3 loop is CASSLTETYEQYF. CDR3 bases: TGCGCCAGCAGCTTGACAGAAACCTACGAGCAGTACTTC.

This chain links TRBV3-1 (or the pseudogene TRBV3-2) with TRBJ2-4; D remains ambiguous. The CDR3 extends over 14 amino acids. Trimming took off 7 bases at V and 6 bases at J, with 16 bases between the two ends. Per the germline V gene, CDR1 is LGHDT and CDR2 is YNNKEL (reference sequence). The CDR3 region is CASTSFGAGNIQYF. CDR3 DNA: TGTGCCAGCACCTCATTCGGCGCTGGAAACATTCAGTACTTC.

The J gene is TRBJ1-1, the V gene TRBV29-1, with D maybe TRBD1 (5 bases). The germline V and J ends were trimmed by 4 bases and 5 bases, with 14 bases remaining between them. Germline values: CDR1 SQVTM, CDR2 ANQGSEA. CDR3 size: 13 residues. The CDR3 sequence: CSVARVERTEAFF. The DNA for the CDR3 is TGCAGCGTTGCCAGGGTAGAAAGAACTGAAGCTTTCTTT.

The chain has TRBV10-3 and TRBJ1-6; D is perhaps TRBD1 (5 bases). The CDR3 sequence is 12 residues long. CDR1 and CDR2 from the germline V gene are ENHRY and SYGVKD. Between the trimmed V and J ends, which lost 8 bases and 10 bases, there was a span of 12 bases. The CDR3 DNA follows: TGTGCCATCGGGTCCGGGGGGTCACCCCTCCACTTT. It specifies CAIGSGGSPLHF.

The chain employs TRBV27 and TRBJ1-2, with D perhaps TRBD1 (6 bases). CDR3 length equals 13 residues. Trimming cost V 3 bases and J 5 bases, with 10 bases left between them. The germline V gene has CDR1 MNHEY and CDR2 SMNVEV (reference sequence). The CDR3 loop reads CASSFLGGYGYTF. DNA for the CDR3: TGTGCCAGCAGTTTCCTAGGGGGATATGGCTACACCTTC.

V usage is TRBV9 and J usage is TRBJ1-2; D might be TRBD1 (6 bases). The CDR3 covers 13 residues. The V gene's germline CDR1 is SGDLS and CDR2 YYNGEE. The V end lost 2 bases, the J end lost 8 bases, and 13 bases lay between the germline ends. CDR3 sequence: CASSVQQGRGYTF. The DNA for the CDR3 is TGTGCCAGCAGCGTCCAACAGGGTCGGGGCTACACCTTC.

This chain links TRBV5-5 with TRBJ2-1; 10 bases agree with TRBD2. The germline V gene has CDR1 SGHKS and CDR2 YYEKEE (reference sequence). V shed 4 bases, J shed 12 bases, and the junction held 7 bases outside the gene matches. This CDR3 spans 13 amino acids. CDR3 sequence (DNA): TGTGCCAGCAGCACAAGACTAGCGGGTCCGCAGTTCTTC. Translated, it gives CASSTRLAGPQFF.

V gene TRBV19 combines with J gene TRBJ2-7, with a weak D call TRBD2 (6 bases). The CDR3 extends over 14 amino acids. Looked up from germline, CDR1 is LNHDA and CDR2 is SQIVND (reference sequence). V shed 6 bases and J shed 3 bases, with 15 bases lying between them. The DNA of the CDR3 is TGTGCCAGTAGGGGGGACTTTCCATACTACGAGCAGTACTTC. Its protein product is CASRGDFPYYEQYF. The variable domain in full, completed from reference TRBV19 and TRBJ2-7, reads DGGITQSPKYLFRKEGQNVTLSCEQNLNHDAMYWYRQDPGQGLRLIYYSQIVNDFQKGDIAEGYSVSREKKESFPLTVTSAQKNPTAFYLCASRGDFPYYEQYFGPGTRLTVT.

This sequence joins TRBV30 and TRBJ2-7; 14 nucleotides align to TRBD2. Per germline, CDR1 GTSNPN and CDR2 SVGIG (reference sequence). V lost 0 bases and J lost 6; bases outside the gene matches: 1. The CDR3 length is 14 residues. The CDR3 here is CAWSVGTSGGEQYF. The CDR3 DNA reads as TGTGCCTGGAGTGTAGGGACTAGCGGGGGCGAGCAGTACTTC. Full variable domain (remainder filled in from reference TRBV30 and TRBJ2-7): SQTIHQWPATLVQPVGSPLSLECTVEGTSNPNLYWYRQAAGRGLQLLFYSVGIGQISSEVPQNLSASRPQDRQFILSSKKLLLSDSGFYLCAWSVGTSGGEQYFGPGTRLTVT.

The chain is built from TRBV3-1 (or the pseudogene TRBV3-2) and TRBJ1-1; TRBD1 aligns across 7 bases. The germline V gene encodes CDR1 LGHDT and CDR2 YNNKEL (reference sequence). V gave up 4 bases and J gave up 5 bases; unmatched junction bases: 13. The CDR3 has 16 amino acids. The CDR3: CASSPTSTGWNTEAFF. CDR3 bases: TGTGCCAGCAGCCCTACCTCGACAGGGTGGAATACTGAAGCTTTCTTT.

The chain couples TRBV2 to TRBJ1-5; 10 bases are a match to TRBD1. The germline CDR1 and CDR2 sequences are SNHLY and FYNNEI. The CDR3 runs 14 residues. The ends lost 10 bases at V and 6 bases at J; junction bases unmatched: 9. Written as DNA, the CDR3 is TGTGCCACCAACAGACAGGGGGCCGGTCAGCCCCAGCATTTT. This sequence encodes CATNRQGAGQPQHF.

V usage is TRBV6-5 and J usage is TRBJ1-4; D call uncertain. This CDR3 spans 13 amino acids. Deletions cut 6 bases from V and 8 bases from J, with 13 bases between. The germline V gene encodes CDR1 MNHEY and CDR2 SVGAGI. The DNA of the CDR3 is TGTGCCAGCAGCCCCCTCTATCAAGAAAAACTGTTTTTT. Its translation: CASSPLYQEKLFF.

The chain is built from TRBV12-3 or TRBV12-4 and TRBJ1-2; D possibly corresponds to TRBD1 (5 bases). Trimming shortened V by 5 bases and J by 9 bases, and 13 bases separated the two germline ends. The CDR3 extends over 12 amino acids. CDR3 protein: CASSGDVGSYTF. For the CDR3, the DNA is TGTGCCAGCAGTGGGGACGTCGGGAGCTACACCTTC.

The chain joins TRBV2 to TRBJ2-2, with a possible D match to TRBD1 (6 bases). This CDR3 comprises 14 residues. Trimming removed 7 bases from V and 3 bases from J, with 12 bases in between. Germline V gene lookup returns CDR1 SNHLY and CDR2 FYNNEI. The CDR3 nucleotides read TGTGCCAGCAAGGGGGATGCCGACACCGGGGAGCTGTTTTTT. Protein: CASKGDADTGELFF.

This clone was observed a handful of times. This chain links TRBV6-2 or TRBV6-3 with TRBJ1-1; maybe TRBD1 (5 bases). This CDR3 region has 14 residues. V dropped 6 bases and J dropped 4 bases, with 15 bases sitting between them. Looked up from germline, CDR1 is MNHEY and CDR2 is SVGEGT. The CDR3, as DNA: TGTGCCAGCAGCTCCATGGGGGGGACCACTGAAGCTTTCTTT. This sequence encodes CASSSMGGTTEAFF.

This clone was seen a handful of times. The chain uses TRBV5-4 and TRBJ2-1; D is possibly TRBD2 (6 bases). Germline assignment: CDR1 SGHNT and CDR2 YYREEE (reference sequence). The CDR3 contains 13 residues. Trimming took 4 bases from V and 15 from J, leaving 20 bases between them. The CDR3 region is CASSLAPARGTFF. The CDR3 DNA reads as TGTGCCAGCAGCCTAGCCCCAGCCCGGGGGACGTTCTTC.

V gene TRBV6-1 combines with J gene TRBJ1-6; D gene uncertain. V lost 0 bases and J lost 5, with 5 bases in between. This CDR3 has 14 residues. CDR1 and CDR2 (germline): MNHNS, SASEGT. This CDR3 is CASSEARDNSPLHF. The CDR3 DNA sequence: TGTGCCAGCAGTGAAGCGAGGGATAATTCACCCCTCCACTTT.

The V call is TRBV30, the J call TRBJ1-2, with 8 positions matching TRBD1. The CDR3 sequence is 12 residues long. V was pared by 4 bases and J by 6 bases, with 4 bases of the junction left unmatched. Germline loops: CDR1 GTSNPN, CDR2 SVGIG (reference sequence). CDR3 coding DNA: TGTGCCTGGACAGGGGGCGCAGATGGCTACACCTTC. Translation gives CAWTGGADGYTF.

V gene TRBV30 combines with J gene TRBJ1-1, with D possibly being TRBD1 (5 bases). V lost 2 bases to trimming and J lost 1 base, with 11 bases between them. From germline, CDR1 is GTSNPN and CDR2 SVGIG (reference sequence). CDR3 length: 14 residues. The DNA of the CDR3 is TGTGCCTGGAGTAGGGGTCAGACGAACACTGAAGCTTTCTTT. Amino acids: CAWSRGQTNTEAFF.

This sequence joins TRBV2 and TRBJ2-5; tentatively, D is TRBD1 (8 bases). V lost 6 bases, J lost 2 bases, and 16 bases lay in between. The length of the CDR3 is 15 residues. The germline V gene encodes CDR1 SNHLY and CDR2 FYNNEI. The CDR3 DNA sequence: TGTGCCAGCAGGGGCTACAGGGGGGGTCAAGAGACCCAGTACTTC. This translates into CASRGYRGGQETQYF.

The chain recombines TRBV30 with TRBJ2-3, with D uncertain. Germline CDR1 and CDR2: GTSNPN and SVGIG (reference sequence). Trimming took 5 bases from V and 4 from J, leaving 10 bases between them. The CDR3 runs to 12 residues. The CDR3 nucleotides are TGTGCCTGGGATGGGGTCGCAGATACGCAGTATTTT. This encodes CAWDGVADTQYF.

The V and J genes are TRBV2 and TRBJ1-2; D remains unclear. The V and J ends lost 6 bases and 7 bases respectively, with 9 bases between them. There are 11 residues in the CDR3. CDR1 and CDR2 from the germline V gene are SNHLY and FYNNEI. The CDR3 protein is CASSYGVGYTF. CDR3 nucleotide sequence: TGTGCCAGCAGCTACGGGGTTGGCTACACCTTC.

V and J are TRBV6-2 or TRBV6-3 and TRBJ2-1; TRBD2 matches 8 bases. Unmatched junction bases numbered 8, after V lost 5 bases and J lost 8 bases. The CDR3 covers 14 residues. Germline-derived CDR1 and CDR2 are MNHEY and SVGEGT. In nucleotides, the CDR3 is TGTGCCAGCAGTGAGGCGGGGGGTTTAGATGAGCAGTTCTTC. Protein: CASSEAGGLDEQFF.

In the case of this clone: The same CDR3 can be traced to other DNA sequences in this sample. The chain carries TRBV5-1 and TRBJ1-1, with D unresolved. Trimming left V 0 bases short and J 2 bases short, with 8 bases between. There are 14 residues in the CDR3. Germline V gene sequence: CDR1 SGHRS, CDR2 YFSETQ. CDR3 sequence (DNA): TGCGCCAGCAGCTTGGGCGGACGCAACACTGAAGCTTTCTTT. It codes for CASSLGGRNTEAFF.

The chain has TRBV19 and TRBJ1-6; TRBD1 matches 8 bases. The CDR3 consists of 15 residues. Germline values: CDR1 LNHDA, CDR2 SQIVND (reference sequence). The V segment lost 4 bases and the J segment 7 bases; nucleotides outside the gene matches: 6. The CDR3 nucleotides are TGTGCCAGTAGTAGGCAGGGGGCGACAAATTCACCCCTCCACTTT. It encodes CASSRQGATNSPLHF.

Concerning this clone: One end of the junction is discordant with germline, which a read error may explain. The chain carries TRBV12-3 or TRBV12-4 and TRBJ2-3, with 11 bases matching TRBD2. This CDR3 is built from 12 residues. Here the CDR3 reads CASSRTSGLRNF. The CDR3, as DNA: TGTGCCAGCAGTCGGACTAGCGGGTTGCGGAATTTT.

V is TRBV7-9 and J is TRBJ1-4; no definite D call. The CDR3 runs to 13 residues. Per the germline V gene, CDR1 is SEHNR and CDR2 is FQNEAQ (reference sequence). The V end was cut by 6 bases, the J end by 7 bases, with 12 bases between. In nucleotides, the CDR3 is TGTGCCAGCAGGAGCGTCGGACCTGAAAAACTGTTTTTT. Protein product: CASRSVGPEKLFF.

V gene TRBV7-3 combines with J gene TRBJ2-1; the D gene is possibly TRBD1 (5 bases). Trimming cost V 5 bases and J 2 bases, with 13 bases left between them. This CDR3 comprises 15 residues. Looked up from germline, CDR1 is SGHTA and CDR2 is FQGTGA. The CDR3 nucleotides are TGTGCCAGCAGCCCCACAGGATCTCCCTACAATGAGCAGTTCTTC. This codes for CASSPTGSPYNEQFF.